These 6 T cell receptor beta chains were all obtained from the same sample, sequenced in a study of Ad26.COV2.S vaccination and SARS-CoV-2 variants. Indicated treatment: around 19 received Ad26.COV2.S at low or high dose, single or two shots; about 5 received placebo; per-sample allocation not given. The investigators took samples on day 63 after the first vaccine or placebo injection. Profiling relied on immunoSEQ multiplex PCR, and the TCRdb table lists in-frame clones only, not all of them. The sample consists of a few hundred thousand clones, about nine tenths of them appearing once. The sample in question was peripheral blood, obtained in a trial of Ad26.COV2.S vaccine versus placebo. These receptors were collected from a person aged 18-60 years who received the Ad26.COV2.S COVID-19 vaccine or a placebo.

To note about this clone: Other nucleotide sequences from this sample produce the same CDR3. CDR3 region: CASSPRQGDTGELFF. The CDR3 bases are TGTGCCAGCTCACCACGGCAGGGCGACACCGGGGAGCTGTTTTTT. V gene TRBV18 combines with J gene TRBJ2-2; the D gene is possibly TRBD1 (5 bases). Germline CDR1 reads KGHSH; CDR2 reads LQKENI. The CDR3 sequence is 15 residues long. V lost 1 base, J lost 3 bases, and 9 bases lay in between.

V and J are TRBV5-5 and TRBJ1-6, with a possible D match to TRBD1 (5 bases). The V end was cut by 1 base, the J end by 7 bases, with 12 bases between. This CDR3 comprises 15 residues. Looked up from germline, CDR1 is SGHKS and CDR2 is YYEKEE (reference sequence). In DNA form, the CDR3 reads TGTGCCAGCAGCTTGCAGGGCAGGACCAATTCACCCCTCCACTTT. This sequence encodes CASSLQGRTNSPLHF.

This clone was picked up a small number of times. This chain connects TRBV5-8 to TRBJ1-5; D uncertain. Trimming shortened V by 3 bases and J by 0 bases, and 13 bases separated the two germline ends. The CDR3 totals 16 residues. Germline CDR1 SGHTS, CDR2 YDEGEE. The CDR3 nucleotides are TGTGCCAGCAGCTCGATAACAGCATATAGCAATCAGCCCCAGCATTTT. It translates to CASSSITAYSNQPQHF.

The chain carries TRBV29-1 and TRBJ1-1, with D unresolved. V was cut by 3 bases and J by 0 bases, with 2 bases left in between. CDR1 and CDR2 from the germline V gene are SQVTM and ANQGSEA. The CDR3 is made up of 11 amino acids. This CDR3 reads CSVEVNTEAFF. CDR3 bases: TGCAGCGTTGAGGTGAACACTGAAGCTTTCTTT.

The chain uses TRBV4-3 and TRBJ1-1, with D uncertain. Germline-derived CDR1 and CDR2 are LGHNA and YSLEER. Trimming took off 0 bases at V and 0 bases at J, with 14 bases between the two ends. CDR3 size: 17 residues. Here the CDR3 DNA reads TGCGCCAGCAGCCAAGATCTTGTAGGGCAATTGAACACTGAAGCTTTCTTT. Residues: CASSQDLVGQLNTEAFF.

The CDR3 DNA reads as TGTGCCAGCAGCTTAGAGACGGACGGTAATGAGCAGTTCTTC. Encoded protein: CASSLETDGNEQFF. This rearrangement joins TRBV5-4 to TRBJ2-1; D remains unclear. V gave up 2 bases and J gave up 7 bases, with 13 bases separating them. Germline CDR1 reads SGHNT; CDR2 reads YYREEE (reference sequence). There are 14 residues in the CDR3.